The source of this T cell receptor (beta chain) is a study of cytomegalovirus exposure and HLA in healthy donors. PCR employed 60 Vbeta and 13 Jbeta primers. Generated by immunoSEQ multiplex PCR, the TCRdb table keeps only in-frame clones and is missing some. The repertoire holds 150,000 to 200,000 clones, with around four fifths as singletons. The CDR3 totals 15 residues. Trimming removed 3 bases from V and 5 bases from J; junction bases left unmatched: 8. CDR1 and CDR2 (germline): LNHNV, YYDKDF (reference sequence). The receptor was isolated from a man younger than 45 in good health and CMV-seronegative. The material sequenced was PBMCs. The chain is built from TRBV15 and TRBJ2-7, with 9 bases fitting TRBD1. The CDR3 DNA reads as TGTGCCACCAGCAGGGATATTGGGACAGGGAACGAGCAGTACTTC. Protein: CATSRDIGTGNEQYF.